This TCR beta chain is from a study of T cell responses to AZD1222 COVID-19 vaccine. Study findings and constraints: CD4 TCRs covered the whole spike, strongest at regions 160-218 and 743-854. Baseline testing showed seropositivity in only 5 or 6 AZD1222 recipients. There were repertoire samples only from the period after the peak T cell response. Possibly, clonal diversity was underestimated; donors were largely white British and included more females.

V was pared by 2 bases and J by 6 bases, with 14 bases between. Germline CDR1 is SGHVS and CDR2 is FQNEAQ. The CDR3 loop spans 16 amino acids. Data came from immunoSEQ multiplex PCR; TCRdb stores just in-frame clones and leaves some out. The sample comprises about 100,000 clones, approximately 86% of which are singletons, and approximately 3% rests with the top ten. As regards this clone: Its antigen remains unidentified.

The rearrangement joins TRBV7-8 to TRBJ1-6; possible D gene TRBD1, 6 bases. The sequence was collected from an adult who received the MenACWY meningococcal vaccine as a control. The material was peripheral blood, obtained 28 days after the second dose of the MenACWY control vaccine. CDR3 loop: CASSLIPPRGNSPLHF. The CDR3 coding sequence is TGTGCCAGCAGCTTAATCCCTCCCAGGGGTAATTCACCCCTCCACTTT. The full variable domain, in which reference TRBV7-8 and TRBJ1-6 provide the parts outside the CDR3, is GAGVSQSPRYKVAKRGQDVALRCDPISGHVSLFWYQQALGQGPEFLTYFQNEAQLDKSGLPSDRFFAERPEGSVSTLKIQRTQQEDSAVYLCASSLIPPRGNSPLHFGNGTRLTVT.